This is a list of T cell receptor beta chains from one sample in a study of post-analysis software for immune sequencing data. TCRdb processed the PCR reads anew with MiXCR; each CDR3 protein has one entry. This sample has 170,000 or so distinct CDR3 sequences, with approximately 30% found just once. Sequenced material: blood. All receptors come from a girl between 5 and 17 years old with multiple sclerosis. The conserved cysteine and the conserved F or W are not part of the CDR3 here.

j_call v_call cdr3_aa
TRBJ2-7 TRBV7-9 ASSFPGTPSYEQY
TRBJ2-1 TRBV7-2 ASSPPDFTSYNEQF
TRBJ1-6 TRBV4-1 ASSQGQGGSPLH
TRBJ2-7 TRBV12-3/TRBV12-4 ASSSLLTYEQY
TRBJ2-7 TRBV6-2/TRBV6-3 ASSGSGVTYEQY
- TRBV4-1 ASSTRGGQETQF
TRBJ2-5 TRBV13 ASSLRTSGQEAQY
TRBJ2-1 TRBV7-6 ASSPGLAGDRAFSYNEQF
TRBJ1-2 TRBV5-1 ASSPDRVEHGYT
TRBJ2-7 TRBV5-1 ASSSTGTGYEQY
TRBJ2-5 TRBV12-5 ASGPHPETQY
TRBJ2-1 TRBV19 ANSDTGLFNEQF
TRBJ2-3 TRBV20-1 SAPPPQGRDTDTQY
TRBJ2-3 TRBV25-1 ASSESKTSGSRGTDTQY
TRBJ2-1 TRBV19 ASTYGRGTSICDEQF
TRBJ2-2 TRBV15 ATSRATGVNTGELF
TRBJ1-2 TRBV6-5 ASSPSWLNGYT
TRBJ2-5 TRBV19 AGSMTAQETQY
TRBJ2-1 TRBV12-5 ASGSPGLAGEDEQF
TRBJ2-3 TRBV11-2 ASSHPTGLAGRATSASTDTQY
TRBJ2-7 TRBV15 ATSRVVQGGGYEQY
TRBJ2-1 TRBV12-3/TRBV12-4 ASSPLLAYEDSYNEQF
TRBJ2-2 TRBV7-2 ASSPSSRTQLF
TRBJ2-1 TRBV20-1 SARGAPPFNGQF
TRBJ2-7 TRBV10-3 AISGFVEGTNYEQY
TRBJ2-7 TRBV6-5 ASSYSSASYEQY
TRBJ2-1 TRBV19 ASSKGLAEHNEQF
TRBJ1-1 TRBV5-1 ASSLPGDTEAF
TRBJ2-5 TRBV6-6 ACSQTGTILKETQY
TRBJ2-7 TRBV4-2 ASSQVESQGWY
TRBJ2-7 TRBV3-1 ASSQLDSKYSYEQY
TRBJ2-3 TRBV4-1 ASSQETSRTDTQY
TRBJ2-1 TRBV5-1 ASSLGPEGEQF
TRBJ2-5 TRBV15 ATSSAGLGEETQY